This T cell receptor (beta chain) derives from a study of T-cell reconstitution after alpha-beta-depleted transplantation in children. The study, taken as a whole, reports: Several hundred graft clones that had expanded were reportedly the source of alpha-beta T cells about two months after transplant. T-cell numbers and diversity, one year after transplant, stemmed largely from T cells that were newly produced.

The TCRbeta library incorporated unique molecular identifiers. Each CDR3 protein gets one entry after TCRdb re-called the PCR reads with MiXCR. The sample records 500,000 to 650,000 distinct CDR3 sequences, about an eighth being singletons. This clonotype was detected a few times. Its antigen is unknown. The receptor comes from a female patient aged 2-15 years who had a stem cell transplant for aplastic anemia, so the T cells may come from the graft donor. The sample here was PBMCs, mostly from graft donor cells, taken 180 days after TCRalphabeta/CD19-depleted stem cell transplant.

This CDR3 is CASSQVHRTAEETQYF. The DNA of the CDR3 is TGTGCCAGCAGCCAAGTTCACCGGACGGCCGAAGAGACCCAGTACTTC. J is TRBJ2-5 and V is TRBV14; no definite D call. CDR3 length: 16 residues. Germline V gives CDR1 SGHDN, CDR2 FVKESK. Trimming shortened V by 1 base and J by 3 bases, and 15 bases separated the two germline ends.